Reported below is one T cell receptor beta chain. Its antigen is not identified. The study ran its PCR with 60 Vbeta and 13 Jbeta primers. The repertoire was sequenced with immunoSEQ multiplex PCR; TCRdb's copy has only in-frame clones and lacks some. The data contain hundreds of thousands of clones, over 60% of them singletons. Trimming removed 6 bases at V and 4 bases at J, with 11 bases between. The germline gives CDR1 MNHEY, CDR2 SVGAGI. This CDR3 region has 13 residues. The source of the sample is a study of cytomegalovirus exposure and HLA in healthy donors. The study, taken as a whole, reports: With high specificity and sensitivity, the classifier reportedly diagnosed cytomegalovirus status. The study recorded about 160 TCR beta chains that were cytomegalovirus-associated. For most subjects, TCR beta sequences were reported to predict HLA-A and HLA-B alleles with accuracy.

The chain links TRBV6-5 to TRBJ2-3; tentative D call: TRBD2 (5 bases). Sequenced input: PBMCs. The sequence came from a male donor in good health and CMV-seronegative. CDR3 bases: TGTGCCAGCAGAACTAGGATGTCAGATACGCAGTATTTT. This encodes CASRTRMSDTQYF.